The 8 T cell receptor beta chains given below trace back to one sample, sequenced in a study of shared clonotypes between healthy human individuals. The method was immunoSEQ multiplex PCR; TCRdb's version includes in-frame clones alone and lacks a portion of them. The table includes fewer than 1.6 million clones, 98% to 99% detected once. Sequencing input: naive CD4+ T cells sorted from blood. The sample's subset: CD45RA+ positively selected. These receptor sequences come from a man aged 25 to 40 in good health.

This CDR3 is CASSQVEGLAGGDEQFF. The CDR3 DNA reads TGCGCCAGCAGCCAAGTAGAGGGACTAGCGGGAGGGGATGAGCAGTTCTTC. This rearrangement joins TRBV4-1 to TRBJ2-1; 16 bases align to TRBD2. Germline V gene sequence: CDR1 MGHRA, CDR2 YSYEKL. The ends lost 1 base at V and 8 bases at J; junction bases unmatched: 5. The CDR3 is 17 amino acids.

The rearrangement uses TRBV14 and TRBJ1-1; D is unclear. The V end lost 1 base, the J end lost 1 base, and 10 bases lay between the germline ends. CDR3 length: 15 amino acids. Germline lookup yields CDR1 SGHDN and CDR2 FVKESK. The CDR3 is CASSQGSNWNTEAFF. The CDR3 nucleotides read TGTGCCAGCAGCCAAGGTTCTAACTGGAACACTGAAGCTTTCTTT.

The chain uses TRBV29-1 and TRBJ2-7, with unresolved D. The length of the CDR3 is 12 residues. Germline V gene lookup returns CDR1 SQVTM and CDR2 ANQGSEA. V lost 5 bases, J lost 2 bases, and 10 bases lay in between. The CDR3 loop reads CSVRHSPYEQYF. The CDR3 coding sequence is TGCAGCGTTCGTCACAGCCCCTACGAGCAGTACTTC.

As to this clone: Other DNA sequences from this sample encode an identical CDR3 as well. The chain carries TRBV7-2 and TRBJ2-1, with D maybe TRBD2 (6 bases). Trimming stripped 3 bases from V and 5 bases from J, with 8 bases between. Germline V gene sequence: CDR1 SGHTA, CDR2 FQGNSA. The CDR3 loop spans 13 amino acids. CDR3 coding DNA: TGTGCCAGCAGCTTGGTAGCGGACAATGAGCAGTTCTTC. As protein: CASSLVADNEQFF.

This chain links TRBV7-9 with TRBJ2-7; D may be TRBD2 (6 bases). Trimming left V 4 bases short and J 2 bases short, with 18 bases between. CDR1 is SEHNR and CDR2 is FQNEAQ in the germline V gene (reference sequence). This CDR3 is built from 16 residues. The DNA of the CDR3 is TGTGCCAGCAGCTGGACGGAGGGGACGGATCCCTACGAGCAGTACTTC. Protein: CASSWTEGTDPYEQYF.

This clone appeared once. V and J are TRBV10-3 and TRBJ1-5; TRBD1 matches 8 bases. The germline CDR1 and CDR2 sequences are ENHRY and SYGVKD. V shed 3 bases and J 6 bases; nucleotides not matched to a gene: 7. The CDR3 has 15 amino acids. The CDR3 DNA sequence: TGTGCCATCAGTGAATCGACAGGGGCGGTTCAGCCCCAGCATTTT. This gives the protein CAISESTGAVQPQHF.

Comment on this clone: At one boundary the junction diverges from the germline segment, which might be a read error. The chain couples TRBV7-7 to TRBJ1-5; D not resolved. CDR1 SSHAT and CDR2 FNYEAQ come from the germline V gene (reference sequence). CDR3 length equals 17 residues. In nucleotides, the CDR3 is TGTGCTAGCAGCCCCCCGTCTGGAGAGAGGGAGTGTCAGCCCCAGCATTTT. Amino acids: CASSPPSGERECQPQHF.

This rearrangement joins TRBV7-8 to TRBJ2-2; D is possibly TRBD2 (5 bases). CDR3 length: 14 residues. V was pared by 1 base and J by 6 bases, with 9 bases between. CDR1 is SGHVS, CDR2 FQNEAQ, per germline. In DNA, the CDR3 is TGTGCCAGCAGCTTAGTCGGGAAATCCGGGGAGCTGTTTTTT. Translating gives CASSLVGKSGELFF.